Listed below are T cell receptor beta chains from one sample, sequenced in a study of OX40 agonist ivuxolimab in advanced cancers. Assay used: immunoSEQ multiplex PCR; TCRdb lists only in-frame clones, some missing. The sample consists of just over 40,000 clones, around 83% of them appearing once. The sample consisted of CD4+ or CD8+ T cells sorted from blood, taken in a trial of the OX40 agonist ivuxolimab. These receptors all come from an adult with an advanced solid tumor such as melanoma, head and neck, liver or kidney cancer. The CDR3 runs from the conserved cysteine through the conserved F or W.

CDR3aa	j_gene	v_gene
CATSNSLMNTEAFF	TRBJ1-1	TRBV15
CASSQDLLQLPIYNEQFF	TRBJ2-1	TRBV4-3
CASSAGGLNEQFF	TRBJ2-1	TRBV9
CSVRTGLTEAFF	TRBJ1-1	TRBV29-1
CTSSPGPKPPPSTDTQYF	TRBJ2-3	TRBV1
CASSDRENSPLHF	TRBJ1-6	TRBV6-1
CASSLSIPGGYTF	TRBJ1-2	TRBV27
CASSQDFRANTEAFF	TRBJ1-1	TRBV4-3
CASSQVTSGESTDTQYF	TRBJ2-3	TRBV4-1
CASSFTGTEAFF	TRBJ1-1	TRBV27
CASSQDREGNQPQHF	TRBJ1-5	TRBV4-3
CASKREGTEAFF	TRBJ1-1	TRBV7-9
CASSFPGANEKLFF	TRBJ1-4	TRBV7-9
CASSQEGSEANYGYTF	TRBJ1-2	TRBV4-2
CASSQDLRGGIDGYTF	TRBJ1-2	TRBV14
CASSLEGFEETQYF	TRBJ2-5	TRBV5-4
CASIRQGANNQPQHF	TRBJ1-5	TRBV6-5
CASSLGTGWNQPQHF	TRBJ1-5	TRBV7-2
CASSLTFPNEQFF	TRBJ2-1	TRBV5-1
CASSLSRGRDTEAFF	TRBJ1-1	TRBV7-2
CASSLITGLSYEQYF	TRBJ2-7	TRBV27
CASAPISGGLVYEQYF	TRBJ2-7	TRBV6-6
CASSLLGLENTEAFF	TRBJ1-1	TRBV28